The 4 T cell receptor beta chains in this list originate from one sample, sequenced in a study of shared clonotypes between healthy human individuals. The assay was immunoSEQ multiplex PCR, and TCRdb's table has in-frame clones only and misses some. The sample holds roughly 2 million clones, approximately 95% seen once. The sample consisted of naive CD4+ T cells sorted from blood. The subset here: CD45RA+ positively selected. The source of these receptors is a man between 18 and 35 years old in good health.

The chain employs TRBV5-4 and TRBJ1-1; D is undetermined. Trimming left V 4 bases short and J 0 bases short, with 7 bases between. Germline CDR1 SGHNT, CDR2 YYREEE (reference sequence). The CDR3 has 13 residues. The CDR3 sequence is CASSQRVNTEAFF. For the CDR3, the DNA is TGTGCCAGCAGCCAAAGGGTGAACACTGAAGCTTTCTTT.

The chain uses TRBV4-2 and TRBJ1-5, with D possibly TRBD1 on 5 matching bases. Deletions cut 0 bases from V and 6 bases from J, with 12 bases between. The CDR3 length is 15 residues. Germline V gene sequence: CDR1 LGHNA, CDR2 YNFKEQ. The CDR3 spells CASSQDWGISQPQHF. Here the CDR3 DNA reads TGTGCCAGCAGCCAAGATTGGGGGATTAGTCAGCCCCAGCATTTT.

The V gene is TRBV10-1, the J gene TRBJ2-1; 9 bases match TRBD2. Per the germline V gene, CDR1 is WNHNN and CDR2 is SYGVQD (reference sequence). The CDR3 covers 12 residues. With V trimmed by 3 bases and J by 14 bases, 5 bases remained unmatched. CDR3: CASSDSGRAEFF. The CDR3 DNA is TGCGCCAGCAGTGATAGCGGGAGAGCTGAGTTCTTC.

This rearrangement joins TRBV10-3 to TRBJ2-2; 12 bases fit TRBD2. CDR1 is ENHRY, CDR2 SYGVKD, per germline. This CDR3 is built from 16 residues. Unmatched junction bases numbered 12, after V lost 9 bases and J lost 7 bases. CDR3 coding DNA: TGTGCCATTGCACTAGCGGGGGGATCCTCGGACGGGGAGCTGTTTTTT. Its protein product is CAIALAGGSSDGELFF.